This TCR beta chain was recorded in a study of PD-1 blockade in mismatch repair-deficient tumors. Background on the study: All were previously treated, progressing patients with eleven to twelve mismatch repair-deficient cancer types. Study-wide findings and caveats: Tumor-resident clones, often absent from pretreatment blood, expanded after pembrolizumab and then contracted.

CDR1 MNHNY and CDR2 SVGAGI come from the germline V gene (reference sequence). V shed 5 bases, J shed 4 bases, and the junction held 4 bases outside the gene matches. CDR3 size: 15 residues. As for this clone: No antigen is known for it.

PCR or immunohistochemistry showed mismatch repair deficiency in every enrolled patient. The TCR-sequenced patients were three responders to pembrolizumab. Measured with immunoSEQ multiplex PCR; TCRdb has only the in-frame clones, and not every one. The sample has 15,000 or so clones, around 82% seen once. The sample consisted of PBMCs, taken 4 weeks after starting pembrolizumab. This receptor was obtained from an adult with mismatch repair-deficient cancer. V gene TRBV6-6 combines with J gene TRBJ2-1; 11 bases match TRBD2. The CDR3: CASSKGLADYNEQFF. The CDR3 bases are TGTGCCAGCAGTAAGGGACTAGCGGATTACAATGAGCAGTTCTTC.